These T cell receptor beta chains were read from a single sample in a study of cytomegalovirus exposure and HLA in healthy donors. Generated by immunoSEQ multiplex PCR, the TCRdb table keeps only in-frame clones and is missing some. The repertoire consists of 150,000 to 250,000 clones, with approximately 83% occurring once and the leading ten covering 0.075% to 0.1%. Specimen: PBMCs. The source is a boy under 10 years old in good health and CMV-seronegative. Each CDR3 is given with its conserved first and last residue. The D gene is left open where the match is weak. Only part of the rows carry a size: once, few, many, or a class if the clone is expanded.

CDR3 protein | CDR3 DNA | V gene | clone size | D gene | J gene
CASSLAGTVQETQYF | TGTGCCAGCAGCTTAGCCGGGACAGTCCAAGAGACCCAGTACTTC | TRBV7-9 | NA | TRBD1 | TRBJ2-5
CASSYFRPNRNTEAFF | TGTGCCAGCAGTTACTTCAGACCTAACAGAAACACTGAAGCTTTCTTT | TRBV6-5 | few | NA | TRBJ1-1
CASSLARQGPGYTF | TGTGCCAGCAGCTTGGCTAGACAGGGACCTGGCTACACCTTC | TRBV11-2 | NA | TRBD1 | TRBJ1-2
CASSRTGGQETQYF | TGCGCCAGCAGCCGGACAGGGGGGCAAGAGACCCAGTACTTC | TRBV5-1 | NA | TRBD1 | TRBJ2-5
CASSGLQGGSYGYTF | TGTGCCAGCAGCGGTCTACAGGGGGGGAGCTATGGCTACACCTTC | TRBV7-8 | NA | TRBD1 | TRBJ1-2
CASSSAGAPGEQYF | TGTGCCAGCAGCTCCGCGGGGGCCCCGGGGGAGCAGTACTTC | TRBV7-9 | NA | NA | TRBJ2-7
CASSPKRDYYEQYF | TGTGCCAGCAGTCCCAAGCGGGACTACTACGAGCAGTACTTC | TRBV6-5 | NA | TRBD2 | TRBJ2-7
CASSLARETQYF | TGTGCCAGCAGCTTAGCTCGAGAGACCCAGTACTTC | TRBV7-8 | NA | NA | TRBJ2-5
CASQGRSGELFF | TGTGCCAGCCAGGGGCGTTCCGGGGAGCTGTTTTTT | TRBV7-3 | NA | NA | TRBJ2-2
CAAQPACGIGETQYF | TGCGCCGCCCAGCCGGCCTGCGGAATCGGGGAGACCCAGTACTTC | TRBV10-1 | once | NA | TRBJ2-5
CASSQPTGGGNTEAFF | TGCGCCAGCAGCCAACCAACAGGGGGAGGAAACACTGAAGCTTTCTTT | TRBV4-1 | NA | TRBD1 | TRBJ1-1
CASSRLDKLNTEAFF | TGTGCCAGCAGCAGACTGGATAAATTGAACACTGAAGCTTTCTTT | TRBV7-9 | NA | NA | TRBJ1-1
CASSDRGLTQETQYF | TGTGCCAGCAGTGACAGGGGGCTTACCCAAGAGACCCAGTACTTC | TRBV2 | once | TRBD1 | TRBJ2-5
CASSLPGQSVGYTF | TGTGCCAGCAGTTTACCGGGACAGTCTGTTGGCTACACCTTC | TRBV28 | NA | TRBD1 | TRBJ1-2
CASALGQVPNYGYTF | TGCGCCAGTGCTTTGGGGCAGGTCCCTAACTATGGCTACACCTTC | TRBV5-1 | NA | NA | TRBJ1-2
CASSQVRVRAGYTF | TGCGCCAGCAGCCAAGTAAGAGTCAGGGCTGGCTACACCTTC | TRBV4-1 | NA | NA | TRBJ1-2
CASSFTETGMSEQYF | TGTGCCAGCAGCTTTACCGAGACAGGGATGAGCGAGCAGTACTTC | TRBV7-9 | NA | TRBD1 | TRBJ2-7
CASAVAGLEDEQFF | TGTGCCAGTGCCGTGGCGGGACTTGAGGATGAGCAGTTCTTC | TRBV6-5 | NA | NA | TRBJ2-1
CASSSPGRGFGEAFF | TGTGCCAGCAGTTCCCCCGGGCGGGGCTTTGGGGAAGCTTTCTTT | TRBV28 | NA | NA | TRBJ1-1
CASSKDKRNYGYTF | TGTGCCAGTAGCAAAGATAAGAGGAACTATGGCTACACCTTC | TRBV19 | NA | NA | TRBJ1-2
CASSLRGHTEAFF | TGTGCCAGCAGTTTGAGGGGGCACACTGAAGCTTTCTTT | TRBV6-5 | NA | TRBD1 | TRBJ1-1
CASSLNRETQYF | TGTGCCAGCAGCTTAAACAGGGAGACCCAGTACTTC | TRBV11-2 | few | NA | TRBJ2-5
CASSVTGGAGEAFF | TGTGCCAGTAGTGTAACAGGGGGCGCGGGTGAAGCTTTCTTT | TRBV19 | NA | TRBD1 | TRBJ1-1
CASSYTTDQPQHF | TGTGCCAGCAGCTATACGACAGATCAGCCCCAGCATTTT | TRBV7-9 | NA | NA | TRBJ1-5
CASSQDRERYEQYF | TGCGCCAGCAGCCAAGACCGGGAGCGTTACGAGCAGTACTTC | TRBV4-3 | NA | NA | TRBJ2-7
CASSGGGYEQYF | TGTGCCAGCAGCGGCGGAGGGTACGAGCAGTACTTC | TRBV7-2 | NA | NA | TRBJ2-7
CASSFAGGGQYF | TGTGCCAGCAGCTTCGCCGGTGGTGGGCAGTACTTC | TRBV5-6 | NA | NA | TRBJ2-7
CASAQGEVNTEAFF | TGTGCCAGCGCCCAAGGGGAAGTGAACACTGAAGCTTTCTTT | TRBV18 | NA | NA | TRBJ1-1
CASSIQNPGEQYF | TGTGCCAGTAGTATTCAAAATCCCGGGGAGCAGTACTTC | TRBV19 | once | NA | TRBJ2-7
CASSTTAHTGELFF | TGTGCCAGCAGCACGACAGCTCACACCGGGGAGCTGTTTTTT | TRBV2 | NA | NA | TRBJ2-2
CASSIPRQSNYGYTF | TGTGCCAGTAGTATCCCCAGACAGAGTAACTATGGCTACACCTTC | TRBV19 | NA | NA | TRBJ1-2
CASSQSSRTSGGKYNEQFF | TGCGCCAGCAGTCAATCCTCCAGGACTAGCGGGGGGAAGTACAATGAGCAGTTCTTC | TRBV23-1 | NA | TRBD2 | TRBJ2-1
CASSSHLDSDEQFF | TGTGCCAGCAGCTCCCACCTCGACAGCGATGAGCAGTTCTTC | TRBV11-3 | NA | NA | TRBJ2-1
CASSLSGLGITGTGELFF | TGTGCCAGCAGTTTATCGGGGTTGGGGATAACAGGGACCGGGGAGCTGTTTTTT | TRBV27 | NA | NA | TRBJ2-2
CASSLGGGYNEQFF | TGTGCCAGCAGCTTAGGTGGGGGGTACAATGAGCAGTTCTTC | TRBV7-3 | NA | NA | TRBJ2-1
CASSPPNPGQGNLGTQYF | TGTGCCAGCTCACCACCAAACCCTGGACAGGGGAATTTAGGTACGCAGTATTTT | TRBV18 | NA | TRBD1 | TRBJ2-3
CASSLFRTSGKSSYNEQFF | TGTGCCAGCAGCTTATTCAGGACTAGCGGTAAAAGCTCCTACAATGAGCAGTTCTTC | TRBV7-2 | NA | TRBD2 | TRBJ2-1
CASSASRKPIYNEQFF | TGTGCCAGCAGTGCCTCGAGGAAGCCGATCTACAATGAGCAGTTCTTC | TRBV6-1 | few | NA | TRBJ2-1
CASSLNRRTYFYTF | TGTGCCAGCAGCTTGAATCGAAGGACATACTTCTACACCTTC | TRBV5-6 | NA | NA | TRBJ1-2
CATSRGMETGELFF | TGTGCCACCAGCAGAGGGATGGAGACCGGGGAGCTGTTTTTT | TRBV15 | NA | NA | TRBJ2-2
CASSPHTGTFTEAFF | TGTGCCAGCAGCCCACATACCGGGACATTTACTGAAGCTTTCTTT | TRBV7-2 | once | NA | TRBJ1-1
CASSSALKRGASYEQYF | TGTGCCAGCAGCTCCGCCCTTAAGCGGGGGGCGTCCTACGAGCAGTACTTC | TRBV7-9 | NA | TRBD2 | TRBJ2-7
CASSPQFISGNTIYF | TGTGCCAGCAGTCCACAGTTTATCTCTGGAAACACCATATATTTT | TRBV6-1 | once | NA | TRBJ1-3
CATKTGDTQYF | TGTGCCACAAAAACAGGGGACACGCAGTATTTT | TRBV15 | NA | TRBD1 | TRBJ2-3
CASSVASGVKFGELFF | TGTGCCAGCAGCGTAGCCAGCGGGGTTAAGTTCGGGGAGCTGTTTTTT | TRBV9 | NA | TRBD2 | TRBJ2-2
CASSDRGASYNSPLHF | TGTGCCAGCAGCGACCGGGGGGCCTCCTATAATTCACCCCTCCACTTT | TRBV7-9 | NA | NA | TRBJ1-6
CATSRDGTGIYGYTF | TGTGCCACCAGCAGAGACGGGACAGGCATCTATGGCTACACCTTC | TRBV15 | NA | TRBD1 | TRBJ1-2
CASSQEGVAGANTGELFF | TGCGCCAGCAGCCAAGAAGGGGTAGCGGGGGCGAACACCGGGGAGCTGTTTTTT | TRBV4-3 | NA | TRBD2 | TRBJ2-2
CSVRTVTDTQYF | TGCAGCGTTCGGACAGTCACAGATACGCAGTATTTT | TRBV29-1 | NA | NA | TRBJ2-3
CASSTPHTNQPQHF | TGTGCCAGCAGTACCCCGCACACAAATCAGCCCCAGCATTTT | TRBV28 | NA | NA | TRBJ1-5
CASSPLTGELFF | TGTGCCAGCTCACCTTTAACCGGGGAGCTGTTTTTT | TRBV18 | NA | NA | TRBJ2-2
CASSLRWNTGELFF | TGTGCTAGCAGCTTACGGTGGAACACCGGGGAGCTGTTTTTT | TRBV7-7 | NA | NA | TRBJ2-2
CASSAGLAGAWSSYEQYF | TGTGCCAGCAGTGCCGGACTAGCGGGGGCCTGGAGCTCCTACGAGCAGTACTTC | TRBV6-1 | once | TRBD2 | TRBJ2-7
CASRALAGPTDTQYF | TGTGCCAGCAGGGCACTAGCGGGCCCCACAGATACGCAGTATTTT | TRBV2 | NA | TRBD2 | TRBJ2-3
CASSPGGRLGVNEQFF | TGTGCCAGCTCACCCGGTGGGAGACTAGGGGTAAATGAGCAGTTCTTC | TRBV18 | NA | NA | TRBJ2-1
CASSLVQGRAPLHF | TGTGCCAGCAGCTTAGTTCAGGGGCGGGCACCCCTCCACTTT | TRBV7-9 | few | NA | TRBJ1-6
CAWMGQYNSPLHF | TGTGCCTGGATGGGCCAGTATAATTCACCCCTCCACTTT | TRBV30 | NA | NA | TRBJ1-6
CALGLAQWLDTQYF | TGTGCCCTTGGACTAGCCCAATGGTTGGATACGCAGTATTTT | TRBV30 | NA | TRBD2 | TRBJ2-3
CASRVGDRINYGYTF | TGTGCCAGTAGAGTGGGGGACAGGATTAACTATGGCTACACCTTC | TRBV19 | NA | TRBD1 | TRBJ1-2